This T cell receptor beta chain was identified in a study of beta chain features in type 1 diabetes (dated by TCRdb to 2017 to 2018). As for the study more broadly: Mean age, gender distribution, total cell number and subset yield did not differ between patients and healthy donors. A total of roughly 99 million sorted cells were examined across all samples, and the number of cells per subset was strongly correlated with RNA yield. The study compared the TCRB repertoires of sorted circulating CD4+ T cell subsets in recently diagnosed type 1 diabetes patients with those in matched healthy donors. Naive and central memory subsets were obtained from all 30 or so donors, but regulatory and stem cell-like memory subsets were isolated from only 8 patients and roughly eight healthy donors.

Each donor gave one peripheral blood draw, averaging roughly 100 mL, which was collected into heparinised tubes. Using a panel that included CD45RO, CCR7, CD25, CD127, CD95 and CD27, naive, central memory, regulatory and stem cell-like memory CD4+ T cells were sorted on a BD FACSAria II. All sorted populations exceeded 95% purity. PBMCs were separated immediately by Lymphoprep density gradient centrifugation and were stained directly, without being cultured. So that batch effects would be minimized, each experiment stained and sorted samples in pairs, pairing one healthy donor with one patient. Per the germline V gene, SNHLY is the CDR1 and FYNNEI is the CDR2. Trimming accounts for 7 bases at V and 1 base at J, while the number of junction bases matched to no gene is 5. The CDR3, from cysteine to phenylalanine, totals 14 residues. Only CDR3 DNA is held: 42 bases, read in frame from base 1. The full study reports these points: Naive, central memory and regulatory TCRB repertoires appeared to be more similar among patients than among healthy donors. Type 1 diabetes patients showed a moderate but significant shortening of TCRB CDR3 length in all four CD4+ subsets. Because cDNA rather than genomic DNA was sequenced, highly expressing activated cells could have been over-represented, although no difference in activation and CD3 levels was found between groups. Because small numbers of individuals were included in the HLA sub-analyses, any influence of HLA type on TCRB rearrangement was left unresolved. Shorter templates might have been favored by PCR, but patient and control samples were amplified and corrected together, so both groups would have been affected equally by any skew. At VDJ recombination sites, type 1 diabetes patients had fewer insertions and more deleted nucleotides, which implies abnormalities in thymic rearrangement.

As concerns this clone: What this receptor recognizes is not known. There are no base qualities to consult, and no much larger clone falls within one base. Other DNA sequences within the sample encode an identical CDR3.

All of the isolated RNA was reverse transcribed with the High Capacity cDNA Reverse Transcription Kit, so expressed TCRB transcripts were sequenced. Deep immunoSEQ sequencing was performed on naive, central memory and regulatory T cell samples, with an average of about 4 million total reads per sample. Sorted cells were lysed in RLT buffer, and RNA was extracted using DNase-treated RNeasy Micro or Mini kits according to cell number. Each cell subset was processed separately to prevent cross-contamination, with patient and healthy donor samples processed together. The immunoSEQ multiplex PCR was used to amplify TCRB sequences from cDNA, yielding 87-bp fragments that span the CDR3 region. Amplicons were sequenced on the Illumina HiSeq platform. On the authors' methods: Synthetic template baselines were used to correct PCR bias computationally, reads within Hamming distance 2 were collapsed, and singletons that could not be merged were discarded. Reads were aligned against IMGT so that V, D and J genes, CDR3 length and insertions or deletions at six rearrangement sites could be assigned. Within each subset, clonotype counts were normalized to sorted cell number, after which true diversity and Gini coefficients were computed with the tcR R package. The overlap coefficient, calculated on TCRB nucleotide sequences, was used to quantify repertoire sharing. TCRdb's version of the immuneACCESS table is confined to in-frame rearrangements and falls short of the full clone set. An unresolved V gene accounts for under half of the shortfall where checked; the remainder is of unknown origin. The V and J calls and clone size were taken over from that table, and D and trimming were inferred from the DNA. Counted in this sample were roughly 300,000 clones; around 15% of them appeared once. 6.7% of the sample goes to the ten largest clones.

Recombination linked TRBV2 to TRBJ2-3, with 7 bases matching TRBD2. The sequence came from a man aged 30 to 45 in good health. The sequencing input was central memory CD4+ T cells from blood. In nucleotide form, the sequence is TGTGCCAGCACGGGGCTAGCGGGCACAGATACGCAGTATTTT. Translated, this is CASTGLAGTDTQYF.